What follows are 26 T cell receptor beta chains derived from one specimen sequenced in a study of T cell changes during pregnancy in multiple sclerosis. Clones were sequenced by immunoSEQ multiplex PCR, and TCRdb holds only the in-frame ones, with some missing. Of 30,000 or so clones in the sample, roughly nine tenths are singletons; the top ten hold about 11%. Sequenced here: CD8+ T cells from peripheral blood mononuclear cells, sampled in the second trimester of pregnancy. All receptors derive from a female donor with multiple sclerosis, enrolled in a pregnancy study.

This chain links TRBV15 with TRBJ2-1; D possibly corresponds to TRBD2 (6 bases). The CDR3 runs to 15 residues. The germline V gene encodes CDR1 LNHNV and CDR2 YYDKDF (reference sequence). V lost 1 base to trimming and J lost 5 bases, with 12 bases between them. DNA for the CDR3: TGTGCCACCAGCAGAGTGAGCGGGCCGAACAATGAGCAGTTCTTC. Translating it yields CATSRVSGPNNEQFF.

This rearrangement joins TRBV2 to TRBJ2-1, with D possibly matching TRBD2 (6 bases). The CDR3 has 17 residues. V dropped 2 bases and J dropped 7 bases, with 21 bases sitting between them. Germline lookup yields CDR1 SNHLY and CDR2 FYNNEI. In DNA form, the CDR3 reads TGTGCCAGCAGTGAATTCCTTCAGGGAGGAAAGACAAATGAGCAGTTCTTC. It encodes CASSEFLQGGKTNEQFF.

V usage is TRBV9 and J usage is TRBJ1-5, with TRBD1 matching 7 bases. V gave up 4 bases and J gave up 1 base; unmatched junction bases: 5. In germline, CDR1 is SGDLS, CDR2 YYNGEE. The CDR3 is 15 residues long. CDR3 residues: CASSRTGVSNQPQHF. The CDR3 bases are TGTGCCAGCAGCAGAACAGGGGTGAGCAATCAGCCCCAGCATTTT.

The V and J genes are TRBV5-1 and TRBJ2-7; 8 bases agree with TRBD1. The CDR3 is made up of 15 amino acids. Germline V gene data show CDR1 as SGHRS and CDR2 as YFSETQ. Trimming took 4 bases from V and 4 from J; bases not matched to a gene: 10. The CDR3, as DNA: TGCGCCAGCAGCGGGGATGACAGGGGCGGGTACGAGCAGTACTTC. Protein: CASSGDDRGGYEQYF.

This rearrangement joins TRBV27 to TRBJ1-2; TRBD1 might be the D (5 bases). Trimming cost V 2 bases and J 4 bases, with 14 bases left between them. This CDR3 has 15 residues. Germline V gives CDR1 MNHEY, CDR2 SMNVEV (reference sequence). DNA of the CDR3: TGTGCCAGCAGTTTAACCAGGGCCGACTTCTATGGCTACACCTTC. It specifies CASSLTRADFYGYTF.

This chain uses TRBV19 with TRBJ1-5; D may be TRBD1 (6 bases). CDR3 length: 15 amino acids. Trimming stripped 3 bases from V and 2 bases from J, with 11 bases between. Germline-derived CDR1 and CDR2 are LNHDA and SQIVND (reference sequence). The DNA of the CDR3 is TGTGCCAGTAGTATCGGCAGGGGCGGCAATCAGCCCCAGCATTTT. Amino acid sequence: CASSIGRGGNQPQHF. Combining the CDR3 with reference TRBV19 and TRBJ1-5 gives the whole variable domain DGGITQSPKYLFRKEGQNVTLSCEQNLNHDAMYWYRQDPGQGLRLIYYSQIVNDFQKGDIAEGYSVSREKKESFPLTVTSAQKNPTAFYLCASSIGRGGNQPQHFGDGTRLSIL.

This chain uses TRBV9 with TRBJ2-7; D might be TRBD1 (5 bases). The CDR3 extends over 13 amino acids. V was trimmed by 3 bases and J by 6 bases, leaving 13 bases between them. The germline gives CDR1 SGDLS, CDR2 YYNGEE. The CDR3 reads CASSAQGQGEQYF. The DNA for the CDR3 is TGTGCCAGCAGCGCCCAGGGTCAGGGCGAGCAGTACTTC.

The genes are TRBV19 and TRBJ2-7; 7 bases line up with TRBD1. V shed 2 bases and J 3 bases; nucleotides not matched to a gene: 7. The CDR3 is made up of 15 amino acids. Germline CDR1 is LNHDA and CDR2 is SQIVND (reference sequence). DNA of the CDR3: TGTGCCAGTAGTATAATCCCGCAGGGGGTCTACGAGCAGTACTTC. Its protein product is CASSIIPQGVYEQYF.

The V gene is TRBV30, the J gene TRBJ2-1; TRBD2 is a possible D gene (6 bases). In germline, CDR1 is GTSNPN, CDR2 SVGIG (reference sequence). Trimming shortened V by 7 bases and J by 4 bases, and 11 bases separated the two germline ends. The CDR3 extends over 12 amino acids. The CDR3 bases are TGTGCCTTAGAGCGGGTGTACAATGAGCAGTTCTTC. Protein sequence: CALERVYNEQFF.

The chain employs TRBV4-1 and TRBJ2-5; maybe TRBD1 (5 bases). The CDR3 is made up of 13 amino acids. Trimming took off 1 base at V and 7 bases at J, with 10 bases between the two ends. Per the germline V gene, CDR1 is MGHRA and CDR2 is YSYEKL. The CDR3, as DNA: TGCGCCAGCAGCCAAGCTGCTACAGGGACCCAGTACTTC. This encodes CASSQAATGTQYF.

CDR3 sequence (DNA): TGTGCCAGCAGTTTCGGGAGCACAGATACGCAGTATTTT. This encodes CASSFGSTDTQYF. The chain links TRBV28 to TRBJ2-3, with no clear D. The CDR3 contains 13 residues. The V end lost 3 bases, the J end lost 0 bases, and 4 bases lay between the germline ends. Germline-derived CDR1 and CDR2 are MDHEN and SYDVKM.

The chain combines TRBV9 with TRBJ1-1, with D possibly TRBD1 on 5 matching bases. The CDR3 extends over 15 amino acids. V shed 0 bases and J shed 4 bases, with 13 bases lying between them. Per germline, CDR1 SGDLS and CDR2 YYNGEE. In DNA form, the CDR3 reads TGTGCCAGCAGCGTAGCTTATGGGGGGGGCACTGAAGCTTTCTTT. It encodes CASSVAYGGGTEAFF.

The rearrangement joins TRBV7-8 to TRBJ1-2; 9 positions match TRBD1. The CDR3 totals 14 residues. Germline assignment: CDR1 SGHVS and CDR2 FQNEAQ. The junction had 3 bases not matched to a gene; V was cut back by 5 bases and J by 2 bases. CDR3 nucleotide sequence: TGTGCCAGCAGCCCTGGACAGGGGAACTATGGCTACACCTTC. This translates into CASSPGQGNYGYTF.

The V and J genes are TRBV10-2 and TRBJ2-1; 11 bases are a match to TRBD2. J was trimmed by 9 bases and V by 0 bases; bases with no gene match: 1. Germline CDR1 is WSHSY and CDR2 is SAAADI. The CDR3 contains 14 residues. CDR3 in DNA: TGCGCCAGCAGTGAGTCTAGCGGGGGGGCTGAGCAGTTCTTC. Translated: CASSESSGGAEQFF.

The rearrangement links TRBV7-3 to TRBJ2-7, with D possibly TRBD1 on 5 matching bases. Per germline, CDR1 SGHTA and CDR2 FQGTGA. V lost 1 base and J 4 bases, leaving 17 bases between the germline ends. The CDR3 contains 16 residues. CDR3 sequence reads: CASSLIRAAKGYEQYF. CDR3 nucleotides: TGTGCCAGCAGCTTAATTCGGGCCGCAAAGGGGTACGAGCAGTACTTC.

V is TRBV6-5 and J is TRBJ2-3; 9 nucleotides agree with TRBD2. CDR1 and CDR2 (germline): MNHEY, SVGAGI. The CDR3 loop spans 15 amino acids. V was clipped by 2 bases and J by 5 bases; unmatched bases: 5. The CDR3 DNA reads TGTGCCAGCAGTTACGGCGGGGGGGCCGAAGATACGCAGTATTTT. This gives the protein CASSYGGGAEDTQYF.

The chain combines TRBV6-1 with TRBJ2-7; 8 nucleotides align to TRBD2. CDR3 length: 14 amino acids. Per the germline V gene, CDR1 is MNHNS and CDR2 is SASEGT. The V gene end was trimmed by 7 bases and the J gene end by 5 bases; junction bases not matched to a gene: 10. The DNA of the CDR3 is TGTGCCAGCACCTCCGGGAGGGATGGGGACGAGCAGTACTTC. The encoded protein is CASTSGRDGDEQYF.

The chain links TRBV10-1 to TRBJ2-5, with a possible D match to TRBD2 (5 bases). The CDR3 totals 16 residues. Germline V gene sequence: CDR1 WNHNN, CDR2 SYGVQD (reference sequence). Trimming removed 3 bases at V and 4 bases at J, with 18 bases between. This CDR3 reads CASSDREGAGGETQYF. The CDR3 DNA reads TGCGCCAGCAGTGACCGGGAAGGCGCCGGAGGAGAGACCCAGTACTTC.

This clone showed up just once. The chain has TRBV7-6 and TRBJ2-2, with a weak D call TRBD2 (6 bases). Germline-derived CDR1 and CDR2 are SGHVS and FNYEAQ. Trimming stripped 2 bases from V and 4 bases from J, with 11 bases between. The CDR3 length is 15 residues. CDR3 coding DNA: TGTGCCAGCAGCTTAAGTACTAGCCCCACCGGGGAGCTGTTTTTT. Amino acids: CASSLSTSPTGELFF.

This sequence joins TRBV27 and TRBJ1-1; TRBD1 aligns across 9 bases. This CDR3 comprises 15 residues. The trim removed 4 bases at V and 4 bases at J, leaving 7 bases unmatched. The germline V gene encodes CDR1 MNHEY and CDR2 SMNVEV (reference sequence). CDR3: CASSSSGTGPTEAFF. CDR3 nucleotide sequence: TGTGCCAGCAGTTCTTCCGGGACAGGGCCCACTGAAGCTTTCTTT.

CDR3 DNA: TGTGCCAGCAGCTCAGGGGTGATAGGCTATGGCTACACCTTC. Its protein is CASSSGVIGYGYTF. The J gene is TRBJ1-2, the V gene TRBV11-2; the D gene is possibly TRBD1 (6 bases). The CDR3 extends over 14 amino acids. Germline CDR1 reads SGHAT; CDR2 reads FQNNGV. Trimming shortened V by 4 bases and J by 4 bases, and 13 bases separated the two germline ends.

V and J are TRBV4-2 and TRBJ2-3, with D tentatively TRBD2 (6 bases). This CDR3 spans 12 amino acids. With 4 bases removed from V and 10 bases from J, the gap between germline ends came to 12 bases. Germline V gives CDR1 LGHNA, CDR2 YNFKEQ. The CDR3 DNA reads TGTGCCAGCAGCCCAGCCGGGACTTCGCAGTATTTT. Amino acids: CASSPAGTSQYF.

The CDR3 loop reads CASSLRAGKTYEQYF. CDR3 DNA: TGTGCCAGCAGCTTACGGGCAGGGAAGACCTACGAGCAGTACTTC. This chain links TRBV11-1 with TRBJ2-7, with a possible D match to TRBD1 (5 bases). Per germline, CDR1 SGHAT and CDR2 FQDESV (reference sequence). V lost 2 bases and J lost 2, with 13 bases in between. This CDR3 has 15 residues.

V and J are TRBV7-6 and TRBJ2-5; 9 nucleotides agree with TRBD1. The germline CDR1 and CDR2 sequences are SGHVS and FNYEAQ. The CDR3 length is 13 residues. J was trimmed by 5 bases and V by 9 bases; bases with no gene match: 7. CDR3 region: CASYTGGLETQYF. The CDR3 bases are TGTGCCAGTTACACAGGGGGCCTGGAGACCCAGTACTTC.

CDR3 DNA: TGCAGCGTTGAAGATTTACGGGACAGCGTATACAATGAGCAGTTCTTC. This gives the protein CSVEDLRDSVYNEQFF. The genes are TRBV29-1 and TRBJ2-1; the match to TRBD1 covers 7 bases. V lost 0 bases to trimming and J lost 4 bases; unmatched junction nucleotides: 9. The CDR3 sequence is 16 residues long. The germline V gene has CDR1 SQVTM and CDR2 ANQGSEA.

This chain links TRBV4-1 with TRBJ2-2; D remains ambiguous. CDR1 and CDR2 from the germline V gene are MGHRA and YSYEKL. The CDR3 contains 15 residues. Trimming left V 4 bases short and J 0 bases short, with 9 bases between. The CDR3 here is CASSLRSTNTGELFF. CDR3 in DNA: TGCGCCAGCAGCCTCAGGTCAACGAACACCGGGGAGCTGTTTTTT.